The following is a T cell receptor beta chain sequence with its context. Its antigen remains unidentified. Other DNA sequences of this sample code for an identical CDR3. This record belongs to a study of Ad26.COV2.S vaccination and SARS-CoV-2 variants. At the level of the study: Donor joined the COV1001 Ad26.COV2.S trial arm.

Germline V gene sequence: CDR1 LGHDT, CDR2 YNNKEL (reference sequence). Trimming took 0 bases from V and 7 from J, leaving 1 base between them. This CDR3 is built from 11 residues. Sequencing used immunoSEQ multiplex PCR; TCRdb keeps in-frame clones, though not all of them. The sample yields approximately 500,000 clones, 87% seen once. Indicated treatment: around 19 received Ad26.COV2.S at low or high dose, single or two shots; roughly 5 received placebo; per-sample allocation not given. At day 63 after the first vaccine or placebo injection, samples were drawn. Study-level results: Substantial breadth was reportedly displayed by spike-specific CD8+ and CD4+ T cell responses after vaccination. Non-spike TCR breadth showed similarity between vaccine and placebo recipients.

This sequence originates from a person between 18 and 60 years old who received the Ad26.COV2.S COVID-19 vaccine or a placebo. V usage is TRBV3-1 (or the pseudogene TRBV3-2) and J usage is TRBJ2-1, with D hard to call. Sequenced material: peripheral blood, taken in a trial of Ad26.COV2.S vaccine versus placebo. The CDR3 coding sequence is TGTGCCAGCAGCCAAGATAATGAGCAGTTCTTC. Its translation: CASSQDNEQFF.